Below, 31 T cell receptor beta chains from the same sample are listed, as sequenced in a study of shared clonotypes between healthy human individuals. Data came from immunoSEQ multiplex PCR; TCRdb stores just in-frame clones and leaves some out. The sample has about 1.5 million clones; more than 95% are singletons. Sample: naive CD4+ T cells sorted from blood. Subset here: CD45RA+ positively selected. The source of these receptors is a man aged 25 to 40 in good health.

This clone came up once. The chain carries TRBV29-1 and TRBJ2-5, with TRBD1 identical over 8 bases. With V trimmed by 7 bases and J by 5 bases, 9 bases remained unmatched. The CDR3 is 13 amino acids. CDR1 and CDR2 from the germline V gene are SQVTM and ANQGSEA. This CDR3 reads CSAVQGAGETQYF. In nucleotides, the CDR3 is TGCAGCGCTGTGCAGGGGGCCGGGGAGACCCAGTACTTC.

V is TRBV15 and J is TRBJ2-1, with TRBD2 matching 16 bases. The V segment lost 1 base and the J segment 7 bases; nucleotides outside the gene matches: 10. Germline values: CDR1 LNHNV, CDR2 YYDKDF (reference sequence). This CDR3 contains 19 residues. CDR3 region: CATSRAGLAGGWSRNEQFF. The CDR3 DNA reads as TGTGCCACCAGCAGAGCGGGACTAGCGGGAGGGTGGTCGAGGAATGAGCAGTTCTTC.

This rearrangement joins TRBV18 to TRBJ2-3; 10 bases align to TRBD1. CDR3 length: 15 residues. Germline lookup yields CDR1 KGHSH and CDR2 LQKENI. The V gene end was trimmed by 4 bases and the J gene end by 5 bases; junction bases not matched to a gene: 6. The CDR3 bases are TGTGCCAGCTCACGACAGGGGGCAGTGGGAGATACGCAGTATTTT. Protein product: CASSRQGAVGDTQYF.

The chain combines TRBV28 with TRBJ2-5, with 7 bases aligning to TRBD1. CDR3 length equals 16 residues. Germline CDR1 and CDR2: MDHEN and SYDVKM. The V segment lost 8 bases and the J segment 1 base; nucleotides outside the gene matches: 13. This chain's CDR3 is CASLTSSGTVQETQYF. The CDR3 DNA reads as TGTGCCAGCTTAACAAGTTCGGGGACAGTCCAAGAGACCCAGTACTTC.

To note about this clone: The same CDR3 can be traced to other DNA sequences in this sample. This chain connects TRBV28 to TRBJ2-7; no definite D call. The CDR3 totals 13 residues. V lost 3 bases and J lost 1, with 7 bases in between. Per the germline V gene, CDR1 is MDHEN and CDR2 is SYDVKM. CDR3: CASSLGSSYEQYF. The CDR3 nucleotides are TGTGCCAGCAGTTTGGGCAGTTCCTACGAGCAGTACTTC.

The chain combines TRBV9 with TRBJ1-3; D is ambiguous. Trimming took 0 bases from V and 3 from J, leaving 4 bases between them. Germline V gene sequence: CDR1 SGDLS, CDR2 YYNGEE. The CDR3 has 13 residues. The CDR3 DNA follows: TGTGCCAGCAGCGTAGAACATGGAAACACCATATATTTT. Translation gives CASSVEHGNTIYF.

V is TRBV6-5 and J is TRBJ1-4; D unresolved. V was shortened by 8 bases and J by 4 bases, with 8 bases between the two germline ends. The CDR3 spans 12 residues. Germline V lookup: CDR1 MNHEY, CDR2 SVGAGI. The CDR3 loop reads CASGRHNEKLFF. The CDR3 region has the DNA TGTGCCAGCGGGCGGCATAATGAAAAACTGTTTTTT.

V usage is TRBV5-1 and J usage is TRBJ2-1, with a possible D match to TRBD1 (6 bases). V was trimmed by 0 bases and J by 8 bases, leaving 15 bases between them. CDR1 and CDR2 (germline): SGHRS, YFSETQ. The CDR3 covers 15 residues. In DNA form, the CDR3 reads TGCGCCAGCAGCTTGGCACAGGGCCCCCACCATGAGCAGTTCTTC. Translated: CASSLAQGPHHEQFF. Full variable domain (remainder filled in from reference TRBV5-1 and TRBJ2-1): KAGVTQTPRYLIKTRGQQVTLSCSPISGHRSVSWYQQTPGQGLQFLFEYFSETQRNKGNFPGRFSGRQFSNSRSEMNVSTLELGDSALYLCASSLAQGPHHEQFFGPGTRLTVL.

The chain couples TRBV7-2 to TRBJ2-3, with TRBD1 as a possible D gene (6 bases). Deletions cut 6 bases from V and 5 bases from J, with 12 bases between. The CDR3 is made up of 13 amino acids. In germline, CDR1 is SGHTA, CDR2 FQGNSA. The CDR3 nucleotides read TGTGCCAGCAGTAACAGGGTAGGAGATACGCAGTATTTT. The encoded protein is CASSNRVGDTQYF.

This sequence joins TRBV9 and TRBJ2-1; D is perhaps TRBD2 (6 bases). Germline V gene sequence: CDR1 SGDLS, CDR2 YYNGEE. This CDR3 is 16 amino acids long. V lost 2 bases and J lost 2, with 14 bases in between. The CDR3 DNA follows: TGTGCCAGCAGCGTCCTGGCTAGCGCGACCTACAATGAGCAGTTCTTC. The encoded protein is CASSVLASATYNEQFF.

This rearrangement joins TRBV5-5 to TRBJ2-3; 7 positions match TRBD1. The CDR3 length is 13 residues. After removal of 0 bases from V and 5 bases from J, the junction contained 0 bases not matched to a gene. CDR1 is SGHKS, CDR2 YYEKEE, per germline (reference sequence). CDR3 DNA: TGTGCCAGCAGCTTGGACAGGGGAGATACGCAGTATTTT. Translating it yields CASSLDRGDTQYF. The full variable domain, completed using reference TRBV5-5 and TRBJ2-3, is DAGVTQSPTHLIKTRGQQVTLRCSPISGHKSVSWYQQVLGQGPQFIFQYYEKEERGRGNFPDRFSARQFPNYSSELNVNALLLGDSALYLCASSLDRGDTQYFGPGTRLTVL.

The rearrangement joins TRBV28 to TRBJ1-3; D is uncertain. Trimming left V 1 base short and J 7 bases short, with 11 bases between. The CDR3 consists of 14 residues. Germline assignment: CDR1 MDHEN and CDR2 SYDVKM. This CDR3 reads CASSLSPGWNTIYF. CDR3 DNA: TGTGCCAGCAGTTTATCTCCGGGGTGGAACACCATATATTTT.

The chain uses TRBV9 and TRBJ2-5; tentatively, D is TRBD2 (6 bases). Germline-derived CDR1 and CDR2 are SGDLS and YYNGEE. Trimming pared 0 bases from V and 3 bases from J, leaving 21 bases between. The CDR3 loop spans 18 amino acids. The CDR3 spells CASSVDGRSGSRKETQYF. The CDR3 nucleotides are TGTGCCAGCAGCGTAGACGGGAGAAGCGGTTCGCGGAAAGAGACCCAGTACTTC.

A word on this clone: Within the sample, other DNA sequences also encode this same CDR3. The genes are TRBV5-4 and TRBJ2-7, with a possible D match to TRBD2 (6 bases). V lost 0 bases to trimming and J lost 2 bases, with 12 bases between them. CDR1 is SGHNT and CDR2 is YYREEE in the germline V gene (reference sequence). The CDR3 is 15 amino acids. CDR3 amino acids: CASSLGQGGTYEQYF. The CDR3 DNA follows: TGTGCCAGCAGCTTGGGCCAGGGAGGCACCTACGAGCAGTACTTC.

In this sample, this clone turned up once. The V call is TRBV25-1, the J call TRBJ1-3; tentative D call: TRBD1 (5 bases). Trimming took 5 bases from V and 0 from J, leaving 20 bases between them. The germline V gene has CDR1 MGHDK and CDR2 SYGVNS. This CDR3 is built from 18 residues. CDR3 coding DNA: TGTGCCAGCAGTTCACCCTGGGGGAAACAGTCCTCTGGAAACACCATATATTTT. It codes for CASSSPWGKQSSGNTIYF.

CDR3 sequence reads: CASTFGTGFGQPQHF. The CDR3 region has the DNA TGTGCCAGCACCTTCGGGACAGGATTTGGTCAGCCCCAGCATTTT. The chain carries TRBV28 and TRBJ1-5; 8 bases match TRBD1. With 7 bases clipped from V and 6 bases from J, the junction kept 11 bases outside the gene matches. The CDR3 covers 15 residues. Germline V gene lookup returns CDR1 MDHEN and CDR2 SYDVKM.

The gene calls are TRBV5-1 and TRBJ2-3, with D hard to call. Per the germline V gene, CDR1 is SGHRS and CDR2 is YFSETQ. The CDR3 extends over 15 amino acids. V was trimmed by 0 bases and J by 3 bases, leaving 11 bases between them. The CDR3 protein is CASSLAQAATDTQYF. CDR3 nucleotide sequence: TGCGCCAGCAGCTTGGCCCAGGCAGCGACAGATACGCAGTATTTT.

The chain employs TRBV6-1 and TRBJ2-3; D uncertain. The V end lost 7 bases, the J end lost 0 bases, and 11 bases lay between the germline ends. The CDR3 is made up of 14 amino acids. CDR1 and CDR2 from the germline V gene are MNHNS and SASEGT. The CDR3 DNA sequence: TGTGCCAGCAAGCGCCAGGCTAGCACAGATACGCAGTATTTT. Protein product: CASKRQASTDTQYF.

The chain employs TRBV27 and TRBJ2-5; D is perhaps TRBD1 (7 bases). V was cut by 4 bases and J by 2 bases, with 20 bases left in between. Germline assignment: CDR1 MNHEY and CDR2 SMNVEV (reference sequence). There are 17 residues in the CDR3. CDR3 bases: TGTGCCAGCAGTTGGGGGCCAGGGGGGACTCGACAAGAGACCCAGTACTTC. This gives the protein CASSWGPGGTRQETQYF.

CDR3 loop: CASSPENIGSYEQYF. DNA for the CDR3: TGCGCCAGCAGTCCCGAAAATATAGGCTCCTACGAGCAGTACTTC. This chain uses TRBV10-2 with TRBJ2-7, with D unresolved. Germline V gene lookup returns CDR1 WSHSY and CDR2 SAAADI. CDR3 length: 15 residues. V was pared by 5 bases and J by 0 bases, with 14 bases between.

The chain recombines TRBV4-3 with TRBJ2-7; 7 bases map to TRBD1. This CDR3 is built from 14 residues. Unmatched junction bases numbered 6, after V lost 4 bases and J lost 3 bases. Germline V lookup: CDR1 LGHNA, CDR2 YSLEER. This CDR3 is CASSRAAGGYEQYF. The CDR3 DNA follows: TGCGCCAGCAGCCGAGCGGCAGGGGGCTACGAGCAGTACTTC.

The chain carries TRBV2 and TRBJ2-3; TRBD2 aligns across 11 bases. The germline V gene encodes CDR1 SNHLY and CDR2 FYNNEI. Unmatched junction bases numbered 10, after V lost 7 bases and J lost 4 bases. The CDR3 contains 16 residues. Written as DNA, the CDR3 is TGTGCCAGCACCCGGGGGTCTAGCGGGAGGTCAGATACGCAGTATTTT. Translating it yields CASTRGSSGRSDTQYF.

This chain joins TRBV10-1 and TRBJ2-2; possibly TRBD1 for D (6 bases). This CDR3 region has 14 residues. Trimming removed 4 bases from V and 3 bases from J, with 9 bases in between. CDR1 and CDR2 (germline): WNHNN, SYGVQD (reference sequence). CDR3 sequence (DNA): TGCGCCAGCAGTGGGACAGCCTACACCGGGGAGCTGTTTTTT. Translation gives CASSGTAYTGELFF.

The genes are TRBV5-1 and TRBJ2-1; D may be TRBD2 (5 bases). V dropped 2 bases and J dropped 0 bases, with 15 bases sitting between them. CDR3 length equals 17 residues. The germline V gene has CDR1 SGHRS and CDR2 YFSETQ. The CDR3 bases are TGCGCCAGCAGCTTCTCGTCACTAGTTGGCTCCTACAATGAGCAGTTCTTC. Amino acid sequence: CASSFSSLVGSYNEQFF. The full variable domain, with the rest looked up from reference TRBV5-1 and TRBJ2-1, is KAGVTQTPRYLIKTRGQQVTLSCSPISGHRSVSWYQQTPGQGLQFLFEYFSETQRNKGNFPGRFSGRQFSNSRSEMNVSTLELGDSALYLCASSFSSLVGSYNEQFFGPGTRLTVL.

V usage is TRBV27 and J usage is TRBJ2-7; D might be TRBD1 or TRBD2, each matching 5 bases. The CDR3 sequence is 18 residues long. CDR1 MNHEY and CDR2 SMNVEV come from the germline V gene (reference sequence). Trimming took 0 bases from V and 3 from J, leaving 21 bases between them. The CDR3 loop is CASSLSPTSGTSGYEQYF. For the CDR3, the DNA is TGTGCCAGCAGTTTATCGCCTACTTCCGGGACCTCCGGCTACGAGCAGTACTTC.

V gene TRBV28 combines with J gene TRBJ2-3; no reliable D call. The CDR3 loop spans 12 amino acids. The germline CDR1 and CDR2 sequences are MDHEN and SYDVKM. V lost 2 bases to trimming and J lost 4 bases, with 4 bases between them. The CDR3 here is CASSLNSDTQYF. In DNA form, the CDR3 reads TGTGCCAGCAGTTTAAACTCAGATACGCAGTATTTT.

A single count supports this clone. This sequence joins TRBV27 and TRBJ2-3; D unresolved. Trimming pared 4 bases from V and 6 bases from J, leaving 8 bases between. The CDR3 contains 12 residues. Germline V gives CDR1 MNHEY, CDR2 SMNVEV (reference sequence). The CDR3 reads CASSYSVDTQYF. For the CDR3, the DNA is TGTGCCAGCAGTTATTCGGTGGATACGCAGTATTTT.

This chain uses TRBV19 with TRBJ1-5; the D is unclear. The CDR3 consists of 14 residues. Germline assignment: CDR1 LNHDA and CDR2 SQIVND (reference sequence). V was trimmed by 5 bases and J by 1 base, leaving 9 bases between them. The CDR3 nucleotides read TGTGCCAGTAGTTATTTGGGGAGCAATCAGCCCCAGCATTTT. Protein: CASSYLGSNQPQHF. Filled out from reference TRBV19 and TRBJ1-5, the complete variable domain reads DGGITQSPKYLFRKEGQNVTLSCEQNLNHDAMYWYRQDPGQGLRLIYYSQIVNDFQKGDIAEGYSVSREKKESFPLTVTSAQKNPTAFYLCASSYLGSNQPQHFGDGTRLSIL.

Concerning this clone: This sample includes further DNA sequences coding for the same CDR3. The chain carries TRBV5-4 and TRBJ2-6, with D perhaps being TRBD1 or TRBD2 (5 bases each). CDR1 is SGHNT, CDR2 YYREEE, per germline (reference sequence). The CDR3 has 15 amino acids. Trimming pared 0 bases from V and 4 bases from J, leaving 8 bases between. The CDR3, as DNA: TGTGCCAGCAGCTTGGGAGGGACCGGGGCCAACGTCCTGACTTTC. It translates to CASSLGGTGANVLTF.

This clone was seen once. This rearrangement joins TRBV5-4 to TRBJ2-7; the match to TRBD1 covers 10 bases. J was trimmed by 5 bases and V by 2 bases; bases with no gene match: 7. This CDR3 has 15 amino acids. Per germline, CDR1 SGHNT and CDR2 YYREEE (reference sequence). The CDR3 protein is CASSFPGQGFDEQYF. CDR3 nucleotide sequence: TGTGCCAGCAGCTTTCCGGGACAGGGGTTCGACGAGCAGTACTTC. The whole variable domain, remainder taken from reference TRBV5-4 and TRBJ2-7, is ETGVTQSPTHLIKTRGQQVTLRCSSQSGHNTVSWYQQALGQGPQFIFQYYREEENGRGNFPPRFSGLQFPNYSSELNVNALELDDSALYLCASSFPGQGFDEQYFGPGTRLTVT.

The rearrangement joins TRBV5-6 to TRBJ2-7; tentatively, D is TRBD1 (6 bases). Germline CDR1 and CDR2: SGHDT and YYEEEE. The CDR3 contains 13 residues. V was cut by 3 bases and J by 5 bases, with 12 bases left in between. The CDR3: CASSSPRGNEQYF. The CDR3, as DNA: TGTGCCAGCAGCTCCCCCAGGGGCAACGAGCAGTACTTC.